This T cell receptor (beta chain) appears in the sequencing data of a study of molecular identifiers for immune sequencing clone quantification. TCRdb re-called the PCR reads through MiXCR, storing one row per CDR3 protein. The sample has about half a million distinct CDR3 sequences; around a fifth are singletons. Study results and caveats: Detectable among roughly 1 million naive cells, according to reports, was Jurkat TCR RNA spiked in from one cell. The share of molecules held by clones above 20 RNA copies was over 97% in effector cells and under 1% in naive cells.

Naive CD8 T cell sorting was performed on the CD8+CD4-CCR7+CD45RA+ phenotype. This clonotype occurred a few times. As yet, its antigen is unknown. This CDR3 spans 14 amino acids. The germline CDR1 and CDR2 sequences are MNHEY and SMNVEV (reference sequence). With 5 bases removed from V and 6 bases from J, the gap between germline ends came to 14 bases. The chain couples TRBV27 to TRBJ1-5; the D gene is possibly TRBD1 (6 bases). This TCR derives from a human donor in good health. Some libraries in this study had Jurkat cell RNA spiked in. Specimen: naive CD8+ T cells from blood, with Jurkat cell RNA spiked in. Subset here: FACS-sorted CD8+CD4-CCR7+CD45RA+ naive T cells. This CDR3 is CASSERGSFQPQHF. The DNA of the CDR3 is TGTGCCAGCAGTGAAAGGGGGAGTTTTCAGCCCCAGCATTTT.